This TCR beta chain originates from a study of blood T cell repertoires in COVID-19. As for the study in general: Donors in the United States, Italy and Spain gave samples during acute or convalescent COVID-19. Nucleic acid was either cDNA or gDNA, and it came from T cells, B-cell-depleted T cells, or PBMCs.

Under the authors' procedure: Estimated nucleated cell counts came from reference gene primer amplification. The data were produced by immunoSEQ multiplex PCR, yet TCRdb's version contains in-frame clones alone and is incomplete. V, J and clone size derive from that table, while D and trimming were established from the DNA sequence. Of roughly 100,000 clones in the sample, approximately 90% were seen once. With 0 bases removed from V and 0 bases from J, the gap between germline ends came to 7 bases. The germline gives CDR1 SGHRS, CDR2 YFSETQ. The CDR3 has 15 amino acids. The source material was peripheral blood. V gene TRBV5-1 combines with J gene TRBJ2-1, with unresolved D. The source of this sequence is a human donor with active COVID-19. The donor label of this sample is uncertain. The CDR3 here is CASSLGPGSYNEQFF. The CDR3 region has the DNA TGCGCCAGCAGCTTGGGCCCCGGCTCCTACAATGAGCAGTTCTTC.